This TCR beta chain is drawn from a study of blood T cell repertoires in COVID-19. Turning to the study itself: The United States, Italy and Spain provided the acute and convalescent COVID-19 samples. Sample material is recorded as cDNA or gDNA derived from T cells, B-cell-depleted T cells, or PBMCs.

CDR3 length equals 14 residues. The germline V gene encodes CDR1 SNHLY and CDR2 FYNNEI. Trimming stripped 8 bases from V and 1 base from J, with 11 bases between. Methods used by the authors: The authors estimated nucleated cell counts from reference gene primer amplification. Clones were sequenced by immunoSEQ multiplex PCR, and TCRdb holds only the in-frame ones, with some missing. The DNA gave D and trimming, while V, J and clone size come from that table. Of about 170,000 clones listed, around 80% are singletons. This receptor was obtained from a woman between 65 and 79 years old with acute or convalescent COVID-19. Input material: peripheral blood. The chain employs TRBV2 and TRBJ2-2; the D is unclear. CDR3 protein: CASVLSKNTGELFF. CDR3 coding DNA: TGTGCCAGCGTACTTTCCAAGAACACCGGGGAGCTGTTTTTT.